Listed below are T cell receptor beta chains from one sample, sequenced in a study of CD8 T cells in ankylosing spondylitis. TCRdb recomputed calls from the 5' RACE reads with MiXCR, one row per CDR3 protein. The sample includes about 340,000 distinct CDR3 sequences, roughly 20% seen only once; the top ten take around 13%. Sequencing input: blood, either unsorted or a sorted T cell fraction (not recorded which). These TCRs come from a male donor with ankylosing spondylitis or in good health (not recorded which). Both conserved end residues are part of each CDR3. D genes are given only for firm matches. Clone size, where shown, is once, few, many, or a class for clones that have expanded.

>TRBV12-3/TRBV12-4|.|few|TRBJ2-1
CASSLAGQSNEQFF
TGTGCCAGCAGTTTAGCGGGCCAGAGCAATGAGCAGTTCTTC
>TRBV29-1|.|.|TRBJ2-1
CSVDPPAFNEQFF
TGCAGCGTTGACCCCCCGGCTTTCAATGAGCAGTTCTTC
>TRBV12-3/TRBV12-4|.|.|TRBJ1-4
CASSLSGVTNEKLFF
TGTGCCAGCAGCTTATCAGGGGTTACTAATGAAAAACTGTTTTTT
>TRBV2|.|.|TRBJ2-7
CASSVARDSSYEQYF
TGTGCCAGCAGTGTCGCTCGCGACAGCTCCTACGAGCAGTACTTC
>TRBV6-5|TRBD1|few|TRBJ1-2
CASSYDGQGAVGYTF
TGTGCCAGCAGTTACGATGGACAGGGGGCGGTTGGCTACACCTTC
>TRBV9|.|.|TRBJ2-1
CASSVSGEDEQFF
TGTGCCAGCAGCGTATCGGGGGAGGATGAGCAGTTCTTC
>TRBV12-3/TRBV12-4|.|few|TRBJ2-3
CASSIRGYTDTQYF
TGTGCCAGCAGCATAAGAGGATACACAGATACGCAGTATTTT
>TRBV7-9|TRBD2|few|TRBJ2-1
CASSSGGYIPYNEQFF
TGTGCCAGCAGTAGCGGGGGGTACATTCCCTACAATGAGCAGTTCTTC
>TRBV10-3|TRBD1|.|TRBJ1-2
CAITQGQGDSNYGYTF
TGTGCCATCACCCAGGGACAGGGGGACTCTAACTATGGCTACACCTTC
>TRBV5-5|.|few|TRBJ2-2
CASSLEQSDLPGELFF
TGTGCCAGCAGCTTGGAACAGTCGGACCTTCCCGGGGAGCTGTTTTTT
>TRBV15|.|.|TRBJ2-3
CATSRLVGPTDTQYF
TGTGCCACCAGCAGACTCGTGGGACCAACAGATACGCAGTATTTT
>TRBV30|TRBD2|.|TRBJ2-7
CAWGTSGEQYF
TGTGCCTGGGGGACTAGCGGGGAGCAGTACTTC
>TRBV28|.|.|TRBJ2-7
CASTAAGAPYEQYF
TGTGCCAGCACCGCGGCCGGGGCCCCCTACGAGCAGTACTTC
>TRBV20-1|.|.|TRBJ2-7
CSAPSGVWEQYF
TGCAGTGCTCCTTCCGGGGTTTGGGAGCAGTACTTC
>TRBV13|TRBD2|many|TRBJ2-7
CASSPTTSGGRYEQYF
TGTGCCAGCAGCCCAACCACTAGCGGGGGGCGTTACGAGCAGTACTTC
>TRBV4-1|TRBD2|.|TRBJ2-2
CASSPPHGGGPVRTGELFF
TGCGCCAGCAGCCCTCCCCACGGCGGGGGGCCGGTTCGAACCGGGGAGCTGTTTTTT
>TRBV19|.|.|TRBJ2-7
CASSMWSRLIDEQYF
TGTGCCAGTAGTATGTGGAGCCGATTGATAGACGAGCAGTACTTC
>TRBV12-3/TRBV12-4|.|many|TRBJ1-1
CASRGTSDTEAFF
TGTGCCAGCAGAGGGACATCCGACACTGAAGCTTTCTTT
>TRBV4-1|TRBD2|.|TRBJ2-2
CASSPGLEVGELFF
TGCGCCAGCAGCCCGGGACTAGAGGTTGGGGAGCTGTTTTTT
>TRBV7-2|.|.|TRBJ2-7
CASSFPGFYEQYF
TGTGCCAGCAGCTTTCCAGGGTTCTACGAGCAGTACTTC
>TRBV12-5|.|few|TRBJ2-5
CASALGGGWETQYF
TGTGCTAGTGCCCTAGGGGGGGGGTGGGAGACCCAGTACTTC